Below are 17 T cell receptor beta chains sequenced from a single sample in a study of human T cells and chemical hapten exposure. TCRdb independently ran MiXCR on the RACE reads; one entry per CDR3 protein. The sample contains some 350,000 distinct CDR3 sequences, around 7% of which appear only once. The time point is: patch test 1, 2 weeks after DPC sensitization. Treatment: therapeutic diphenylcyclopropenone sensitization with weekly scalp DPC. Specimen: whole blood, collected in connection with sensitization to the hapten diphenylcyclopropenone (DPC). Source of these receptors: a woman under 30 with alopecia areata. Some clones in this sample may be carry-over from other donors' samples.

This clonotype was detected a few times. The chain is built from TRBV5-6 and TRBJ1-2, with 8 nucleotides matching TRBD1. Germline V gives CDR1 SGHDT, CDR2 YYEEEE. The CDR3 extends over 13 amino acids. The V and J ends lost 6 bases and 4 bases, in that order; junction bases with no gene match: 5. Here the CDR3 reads CASMTQGAYGYTF. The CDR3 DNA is TGTGCCAGCATGACTCAGGGGGCCTATGGCTACACCTTC. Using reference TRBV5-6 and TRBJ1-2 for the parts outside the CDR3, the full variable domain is DAGVTQSPTHLIKTRGQQVTLRCSPKSGHDTVSWYQQALGQGPQFIFQYYEEEERQRGNFPDRFSGHQFPNYSSELNVNALLLGDSALYLCASMTQGAYGYTFGSGTRLTVV.

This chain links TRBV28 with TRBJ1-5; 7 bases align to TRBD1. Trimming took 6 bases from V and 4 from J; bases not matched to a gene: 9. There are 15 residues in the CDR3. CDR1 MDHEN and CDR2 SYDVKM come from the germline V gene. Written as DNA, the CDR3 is TGTGCCAGCAGGGTAGGGGGCGACGGTAATCAGCCCCAGCATTTT. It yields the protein CASRVGGDGNQPQHF.

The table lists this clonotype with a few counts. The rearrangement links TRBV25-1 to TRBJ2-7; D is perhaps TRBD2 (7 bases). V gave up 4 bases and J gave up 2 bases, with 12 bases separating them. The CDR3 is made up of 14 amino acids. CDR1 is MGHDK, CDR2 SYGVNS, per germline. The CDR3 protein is CASSVRGPAYEQYF. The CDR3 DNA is TGTGCCAGCAGTGTGCGGGGGCCCGCCTACGAGCAGTACTTC.

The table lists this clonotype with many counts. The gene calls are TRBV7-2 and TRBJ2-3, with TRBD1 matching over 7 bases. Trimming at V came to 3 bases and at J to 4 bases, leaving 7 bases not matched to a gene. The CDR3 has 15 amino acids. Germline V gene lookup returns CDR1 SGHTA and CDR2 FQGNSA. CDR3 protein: CASSLNRGNPDTQYF. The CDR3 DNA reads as TGTGCCAGCAGCTTGAACAGGGGCAACCCAGATACGCAGTATTTT. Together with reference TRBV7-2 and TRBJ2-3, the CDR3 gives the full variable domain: GAGVSQSPSNKVTEKGKDVELRCDPISGHTALYWYRQSLGQGLEFLIYFQGNSAPDKSGLPSDRFSAERTGGSVSTLTIQRTQQEDSAVYLCASSLNRGNPDTQYFGPGTRLTVL.

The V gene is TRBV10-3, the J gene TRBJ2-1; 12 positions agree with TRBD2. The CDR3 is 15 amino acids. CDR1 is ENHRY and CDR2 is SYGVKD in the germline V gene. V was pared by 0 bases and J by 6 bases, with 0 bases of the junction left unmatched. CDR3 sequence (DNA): TGTGCCATCAGTGAGTCGACTAGCGGGGGCAATGAGCAGTTCTTC. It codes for CAISESTSGGNEQFF.

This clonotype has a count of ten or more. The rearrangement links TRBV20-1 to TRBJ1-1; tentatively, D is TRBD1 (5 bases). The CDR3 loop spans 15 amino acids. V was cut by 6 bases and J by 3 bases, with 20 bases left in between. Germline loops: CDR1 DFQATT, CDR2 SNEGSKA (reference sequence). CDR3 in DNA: TGCAGTGCGGCGACAGAGGCCCTTTCGGACACTGAAGCTTTCTTT. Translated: CSAATEALSDTEAFF.

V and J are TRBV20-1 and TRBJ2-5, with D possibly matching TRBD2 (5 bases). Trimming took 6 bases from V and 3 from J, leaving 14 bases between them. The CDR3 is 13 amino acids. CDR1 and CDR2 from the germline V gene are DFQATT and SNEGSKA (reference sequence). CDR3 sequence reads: CSAVRGAKETQYF. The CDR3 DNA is TGCAGTGCCGTACGGGGAGCTAAAGAGACCCAGTACTTC.

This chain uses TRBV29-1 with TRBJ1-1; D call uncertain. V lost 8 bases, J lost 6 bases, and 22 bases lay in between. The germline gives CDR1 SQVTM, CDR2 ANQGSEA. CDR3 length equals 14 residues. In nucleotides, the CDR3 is TGCAGCTCCCTAGGCGCGCGGGAAGAGGCTGAAGCTTTCTTT. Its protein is CSSLGAREEAEAFF.

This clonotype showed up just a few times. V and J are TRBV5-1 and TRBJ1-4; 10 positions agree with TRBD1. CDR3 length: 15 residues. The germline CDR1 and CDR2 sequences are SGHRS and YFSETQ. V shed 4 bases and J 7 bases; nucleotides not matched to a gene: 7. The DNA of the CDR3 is TGCGCCAGCAGCGCTGCAGGGGACAGGGGTGAAAAACTGTTTTTT. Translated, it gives CASSAAGDRGEKLFF. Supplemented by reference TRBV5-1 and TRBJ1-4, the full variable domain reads KAGVTQTPRYLIKTRGQQVTLSCSPISGHRSVSWYQQTPGQGLQFLFEYFSETQRNKGNFPGRFSGRQFSNSRSEMNVSTLELGDSALYLCASSAAGDRGEKLFFGSGTQLSVL.

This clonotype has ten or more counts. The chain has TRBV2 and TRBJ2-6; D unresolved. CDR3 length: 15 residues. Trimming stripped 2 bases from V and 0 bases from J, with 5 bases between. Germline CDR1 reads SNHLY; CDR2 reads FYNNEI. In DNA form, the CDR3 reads TGTGCCAGCAGTGAACGAACCTCTGGGGCCAACGTCCTGACTTTC. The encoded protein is CASSERTSGANVLTF.

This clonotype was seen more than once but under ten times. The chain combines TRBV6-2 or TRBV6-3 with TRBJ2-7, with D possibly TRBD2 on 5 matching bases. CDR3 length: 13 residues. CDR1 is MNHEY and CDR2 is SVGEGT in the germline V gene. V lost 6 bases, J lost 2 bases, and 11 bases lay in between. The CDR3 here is CASRLDGAYEQYF. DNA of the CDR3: TGTGCCAGCAGACTAGACGGAGCCTACGAGCAGTACTTC.

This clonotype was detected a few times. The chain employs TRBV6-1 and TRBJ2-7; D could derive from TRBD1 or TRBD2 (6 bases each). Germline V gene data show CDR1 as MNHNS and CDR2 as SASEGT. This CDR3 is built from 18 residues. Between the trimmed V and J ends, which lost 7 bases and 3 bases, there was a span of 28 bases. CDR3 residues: CASKPGAVFSVTLYEQYF. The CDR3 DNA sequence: TGTGCCAGCAAGCCGGGGGCGGTTTTCTCGGTAACCCTCTACGAGCAGTACTTC.

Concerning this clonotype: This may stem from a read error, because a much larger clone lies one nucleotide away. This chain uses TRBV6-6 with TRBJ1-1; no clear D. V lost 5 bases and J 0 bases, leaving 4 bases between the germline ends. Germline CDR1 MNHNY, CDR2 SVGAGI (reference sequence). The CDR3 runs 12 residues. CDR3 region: CASSDMNTEAFF. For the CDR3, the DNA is TGTGCCAGCAGTGATATGAACACTGAAGCTTTCTTT.

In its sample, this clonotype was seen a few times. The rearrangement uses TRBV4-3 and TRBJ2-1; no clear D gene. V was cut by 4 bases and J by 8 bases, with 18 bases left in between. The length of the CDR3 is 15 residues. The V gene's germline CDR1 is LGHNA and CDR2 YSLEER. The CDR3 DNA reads TGCGCCAGCAGCCGAAGGGAAGGGTTAAGCGATGAGCAGTTCTTC. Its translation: CASSRREGLSDEQFF.

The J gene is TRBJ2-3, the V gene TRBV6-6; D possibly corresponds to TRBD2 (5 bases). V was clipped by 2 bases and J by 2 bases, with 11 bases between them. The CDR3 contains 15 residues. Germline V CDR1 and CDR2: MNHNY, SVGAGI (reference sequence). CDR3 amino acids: CASSYESGVTDTQYF. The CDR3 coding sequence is TGTGCCAGCAGTTACGAGTCCGGGGTCACAGATACGCAGTATTTT.

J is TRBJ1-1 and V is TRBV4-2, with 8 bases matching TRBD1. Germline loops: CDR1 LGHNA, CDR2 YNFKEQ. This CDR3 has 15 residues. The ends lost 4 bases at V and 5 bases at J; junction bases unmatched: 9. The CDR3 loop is CASSLQSDRETEAFF. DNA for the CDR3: TGTGCCAGCAGCCTTCAATCGGACAGGGAAACTGAAGCTTTCTTT.

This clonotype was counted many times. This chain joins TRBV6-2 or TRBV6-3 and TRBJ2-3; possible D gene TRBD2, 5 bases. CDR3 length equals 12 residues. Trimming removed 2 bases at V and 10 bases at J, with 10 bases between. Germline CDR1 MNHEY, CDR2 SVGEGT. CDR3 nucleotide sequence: TGTGCCAGCAGTTACGGCGGGCGGGCGCAGTATTTT. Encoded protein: CASSYGGRAQYF.